Following are 16 T cell receptor beta chains from one sample sequenced in a study of T cells in Graves' hyperthyroidism and ophthalmopathy. The source material, RNA transcripts, was used to amplify TCR beta CDR3 regions. HTBI primers drove first-round RT-PCR of the TCR CDR3. Via MiXCR, TCRdb re-called the multiplex PCR reads, giving one row per CDR3 protein. This sample has hundreds of thousands of distinct CDR3 sequences, with just under 45% found just once. Sequenced material: peripheral blood or thyroid tissue (not recorded which). The origin of the receptors is an adult man with Graves' disease, either hyperthyroidism or ophthalmopathy (not recorded which).

This clonotype was observed many times. V usage is TRBV29-1 and J usage is TRBJ1-1, with unresolved D. The CDR3 has 13 residues. The germline V gene has CDR1 SQVTM and CDR2 ANQGSEA. Trimming pared 0 bases from V and 5 bases from J, leaving 10 bases between. The CDR3 DNA reads TGCAGCGTTGAAGATGATAGCGGGACTGAAGCTTTCTTT. Translating it yields CSVEDDSGTEAFF. The complete variable domain, with remaining parts taken from reference TRBV29-1 and TRBJ1-1, reads SAVISQKPSRDICQRGTSLTIQCQVDSQVTMMFWYRQQPGQSLTLIATANQGSEATYESGFVIDKFPISRPNLTFSTLTVSNMSPEDSSIYLCSVEDDSGTEAFFGQGTRLTVV.

On this clonotype itself: At one end, the junction sequence differs from germline, possibly due to a read error. V gene TRBV7-9 combines with J gene TRBJ2-6, with TRBD2 matching over 9 bases. The length of the CDR3 is 15 residues. Germline CDR1 reads SEHNR; CDR2 reads FQNEAQ (reference sequence). CDR3 sequence: CASRRGTSGANVLTF. The CDR3 DNA sequence: TGCGCCAGCAGGCGGGGGACTAGCGGGGCCAACGTCCTGACTTTC.

The chain links TRBV15 to TRBJ1-5; no definite D call. The CDR3 contains 12 residues. Germline values: CDR1 LNHNV, CDR2 YYDKDF (reference sequence). Deletions cut 4 bases from V and 7 bases from J, with 8 bases between. CDR3 loop: CATSISGQPQHF. DNA of the CDR3: TGTGCCACCAGCATTAGCGGGCAGCCCCAGCATTTT.

V usage is TRBV25-1 and J usage is TRBJ1-1; D gene uncertain. The CDR3 is made up of 12 amino acids. In germline, CDR1 is MGHDK, CDR2 SYGVNS. V gave up 8 bases and J gave up 1 base, with 8 bases separating them. The CDR3 protein is CASVDANTEAFF. The CDR3 DNA sequence: TGTGCCAGCGTGGACGCGAACACTGAAGCTTTCTTT.

The genes are TRBV5-5 and TRBJ1-1; D gene ambiguous. The germline V gene has CDR1 SGHKS and CDR2 YYEKEE (reference sequence). The CDR3 loop spans 14 amino acids. V was pared by 4 bases and J by 4 bases, with 14 bases between. CDR3 loop: CASSAGPDPTEAFF. CDR3 coding DNA: TGTGCCAGCAGCGCCGGCCCGGACCCCACTGAAGCTTTCTTT.

The chain is built from TRBV7-3 and TRBJ2-2; D may be TRBD2 (6 bases). CDR1 and CDR2 from the germline V gene are SGHTA and FQGTGA. The ends were cut back, 5 bases at V and 7 bases at J, with 11 bases in the middle. The CDR3 loop spans 13 amino acids. CDR3 loop: CASSPQGGGELFF. The DNA for the CDR3 is TGTGCCAGCAGCCCTCAGGGAGGCGGGGAGCTGTTTTTT. Drawing the rest from reference TRBV7-3 and TRBJ2-2, the complete variable domain is GAGVSQTPSNKVTEKGKYVELRCDPISGHTALYWYRQSLGQGPEFLIYFQGTGAADDSGLPNDRFFAVRPEGSVSTLKIQRTERGDSAVYLCASSPQGGGELFFGEGSRLTVL.

This chain connects TRBV7-8 to TRBJ2-2, with D possibly being TRBD1 or TRBD2 (5 bases each). V lost 6 bases and J 7 bases, leaving 12 bases between the germline ends. Germline V gives CDR1 SGHVS, CDR2 FQNEAQ. This CDR3 comprises 13 residues. The CDR3 DNA reads TGTGCCAGCAGTCTAGCAGGGATCGGGGAGCTGTTTTTT. It yields the protein CASSLAGIGELFF.

The chain uses TRBV7-2 and TRBJ1-4; D gene uncertain. Germline-derived CDR1 and CDR2 are SGHTA and FQGNSA. V shed 7 bases and J shed 6 bases, with 12 bases lying between them. The CDR3 spans 13 residues. CDR3 loop: CASTGRQHEKLFF. In DNA, the CDR3 is TGTGCCAGCACCGGGAGGCAGCATGAAAAACTGTTTTTT. Variable domain in full (rest from reference TRBV7-2 and TRBJ1-4): GAGVSQSPSNKVTEKGKDVELRCDPISGHTALYWYRQSLGQGLEFLIYFQGNSAPDKSGLPSDRFSAERTGGSVSTLTIQRTQQEDSAVYLCASTGRQHEKLFFGSGTQLSVL.

Regarding this clonotype: One end of the junction fails to match germline, which may point to a read error. The chain carries TRBV24-1 and TRBJ2-7; tentative D call: TRBD1 (9 bases). The CDR3 loop spans 14 amino acids. Germline loops: CDR1 KGHDR, CDR2 SFDVKD. In DNA form, the CDR3 reads TGTGCCATCAGTAGCGGGACAGGGCAGGGCGAGCAGTACTTC. Translated, it gives CAISSGTGQGEQYF.

The chain links TRBV2 to TRBJ2-5; 9 bases fit TRBD2. CDR1 is SNHLY, CDR2 FYNNEI, per germline. J gave up 4 bases and V 10 bases, and 4 bases lay outside the gene matches. The CDR3 contains 12 residues. The CDR3 reads CAIAGVRETQYF. For the CDR3, the DNA is TGTGCCATAGCGGGAGTGAGAGAGACCCAGTACTTC.

The V gene is TRBV2, the J gene TRBJ1-6, with D possibly matching TRBD1 (5 bases). Trimming shortened V by 7 bases and J by 2 bases, and 9 bases separated the two germline ends. This CDR3 is 14 amino acids long. The germline CDR1 and CDR2 sequences are SNHLY and FYNNEI. The CDR3: CASTGHPYNSPLHF. The CDR3 nucleotides are TGTGCCAGCACCGGACATCCCTATAATTCACCCCTCCACTTT.

In regard to this clonotype: The junction departs from the called germline gene at one end, perhaps through a read error. The chain uses TRBV20-1 and TRBJ2-6; D might be TRBD1 (6 bases). Looked up from germline, CDR1 is DFQATT and CDR2 is SNEGSKA (reference sequence). The CDR3 covers 13 residues. The CDR3 DNA is TGCAGTGCTAGGAGGGGAAACGGGGACACTGAAGCTTTC. Protein sequence: CSARRGNGDTEAF.

This clonotype appeared many times. The chain is built from TRBV9 and TRBJ1-4; 7 bases line up with TRBD1. The CDR3 runs 14 residues. Unmatched junction bases numbered 6, after V lost 2 bases and J lost 8 bases. Germline V lookup: CDR1 SGDLS, CDR2 YYNGEE. CDR3 amino acids: CASSVDREREKLFF. The CDR3 DNA is TGTGCCAGCAGCGTCGACAGGGAACGGGAAAAACTGTTTTTT.

V is TRBV2 and J is TRBJ1-6; 9 nucleotides line up with TRBD1. The CDR3 contains 14 residues. Germline V gives CDR1 SNHLY, CDR2 FYNNEI. With V trimmed by 7 bases and J by 11 bases, 9 bases remained unmatched. Here the CDR3 reads CASTTGTGSPPLHF. In nucleotides, the CDR3 is TGTGCCAGCACTACCGGGACAGGGTCTCCACCCCTCCACTTT.

J is TRBJ1-4 and V is TRBV29-1; the D gene is possibly TRBD1 (5 bases). Germline V lookup: CDR1 SQVTM, CDR2 ANQGSEA. Trimming cost V 7 bases and J 14 bases, with 17 bases left between them. This CDR3 has 11 residues. CDR3 amino acids: CSDDTGTGLFF. In DNA, the CDR3 is TGCAGCGACGATACCGGGACGGGCCTGTTTTTT.

Points on this clonotype: A single base separates this from a much larger clone, so it may be a read error. The chain recombines TRBV7-9 with TRBJ2-7; the match to TRBD2 covers 10 bases. CDR1 is SEHNR, CDR2 FQNEAQ, per germline (reference sequence). CDR3 size: 14 residues. J lost 6 bases, V lost 6 bases, and 8 bases had no gene match. In DNA, the CDR3 is TGTGCCAGCAGTTTGACTAGCGGGCTAAGCGAGCAGTACTTC. Protein product: CASSLTSGLSEQYF.